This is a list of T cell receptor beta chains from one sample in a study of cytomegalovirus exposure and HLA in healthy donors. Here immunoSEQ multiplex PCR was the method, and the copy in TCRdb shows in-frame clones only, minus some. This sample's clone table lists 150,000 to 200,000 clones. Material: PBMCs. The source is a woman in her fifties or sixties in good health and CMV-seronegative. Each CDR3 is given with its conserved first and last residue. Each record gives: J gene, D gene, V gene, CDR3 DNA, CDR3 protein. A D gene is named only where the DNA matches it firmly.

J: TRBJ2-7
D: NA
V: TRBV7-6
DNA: TGTGCCAGCAGCCGTTCACAGGGCCTCTCCTACGAGCAGTACTTC
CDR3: CASSRSQGLSYEQYF

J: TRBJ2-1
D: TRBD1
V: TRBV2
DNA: TGTGCCAGCAGACAGGGGGACCTCTCCTACAATGAGCAGTTCTTC
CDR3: CASRQGDLSYNEQFF

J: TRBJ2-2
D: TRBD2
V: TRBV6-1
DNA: TGTGCCAGCAGTGACCTTAGCGGGAGGGGCACCGGGGAGCTGTTTTTT
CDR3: CASSDLSGRGTGELFF

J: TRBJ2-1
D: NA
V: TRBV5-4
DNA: TGTGCCAGCTCTCAGGTCTCCTACAATGAGCAGTTCTTC
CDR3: CASSQVSYNEQFF

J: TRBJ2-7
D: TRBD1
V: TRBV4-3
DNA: TGCGCCAGCAGCCAAGAGGAGACAGGGGTCTACGAGCAGTACTTC
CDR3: CASSQEETGVYEQYF

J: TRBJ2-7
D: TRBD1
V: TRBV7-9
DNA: TGTGCCAGCAGCTTAGTTTGGGACAGGTCCTACGAGCAGTACTTC
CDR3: CASSLVWDRSYEQYF

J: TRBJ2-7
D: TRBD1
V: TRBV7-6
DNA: TGTGCCAGCAGCCAGACAGGGAACGAGCAGTACTTC
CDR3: CASSQTGNEQYF

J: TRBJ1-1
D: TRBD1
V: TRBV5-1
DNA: TGCGCCAGCAGACAGGACAGGGATTACATGAACACTGAAGCTTTCTTT
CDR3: CASRQDRDYMNTEAFF

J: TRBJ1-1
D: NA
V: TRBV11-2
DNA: TGTGCCAGCAGCTGGACAACTAACACTGAAGCTTTCTTT
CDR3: CASSWTTNTEAFF

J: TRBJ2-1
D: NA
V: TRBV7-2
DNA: TGTGCCAGCAGCTTAAGAGACGGGGGTTGGAATGAGCAGTTCTTC
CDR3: CASSLRDGGWNEQFF

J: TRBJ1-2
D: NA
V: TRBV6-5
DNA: TGTGCCAGCAGTTACGATCAGGGAAGGCCTAACTATGGCTACACCTTC
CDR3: CASSYDQGRPNYGYTF

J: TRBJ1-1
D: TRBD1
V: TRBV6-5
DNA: TGTGCCAGCAGCTTTAGACAGGGGGTCGTGGTAGCTTTCTTT
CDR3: CASSFRQGVVVAFF

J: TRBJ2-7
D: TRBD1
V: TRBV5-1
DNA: TGCGCCAGCAGTAGACAGGGCGGCGGCTACGAGCAGTACTTC
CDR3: CASSRQGGGYEQYF

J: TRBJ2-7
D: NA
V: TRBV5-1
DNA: TGCGCCAGCCGAACGGGGGGCTCCCCCTACGAGCAGTACTTC
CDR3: CASRTGGSPYEQYF

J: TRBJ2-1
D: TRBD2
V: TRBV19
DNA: TGTGCCAGTAGTATACCTTGGCAGGGAGGGTACAATGAGCAGTTCTTC
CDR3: CASSIPWQGGYNEQFF

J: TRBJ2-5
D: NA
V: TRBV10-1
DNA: TGCGCCAGCAGTGAAAACAGACAAGAGACCCAGTACTTC
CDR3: CASSENRQETQYF

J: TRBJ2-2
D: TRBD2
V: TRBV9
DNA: TGTGCCAGCAGCGTAGCCCTAGCGGGGGGGCTAACCACCGGGGAGCTGTTTTTT
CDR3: CASSVALAGGLTTGELFF

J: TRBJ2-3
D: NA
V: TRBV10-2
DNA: TGCGCCAGCAGTGATAGCCTAGTCGATACGCAGTATTTT
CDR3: CASSDSLVDTQYF